The 9 T cell receptor beta chains below were found in one sample sequenced in a study of T cell responses to AZD1222 COVID-19 vaccine. Data came from immunoSEQ multiplex PCR; TCRdb stores just in-frame clones and leaves some out. This table holds more than 90,000 clones, just over 90% found once. The sequencing used peripheral blood, collected on day 0 of AZD1222 vaccination. The receptors shown here come from an adult in good health.

V usage is TRBV5-1 and J usage is TRBJ1-6, with a tentative D call TRBD1 (5 bases). Trimming took 5 bases from V and 9 from J, leaving 27 bases between them. This CDR3 is 18 amino acids long. Germline lookup yields CDR1 SGHRS and CDR2 YFSETQ. The CDR3 DNA is TGCGCCAGCAGGCCTGCCGGCGCCTTCGGGGCTTTGGTTTCACCCCTCCACTTT. Residues: CASRPAGAFGALVSPLHF.

The chain links TRBV7-5 to TRBJ1-4; no check of the table's D call, TRBD1, against the DNA was made. TRBV7-5 is a recognized pseudogene. The CDR3 totals 17 residues. The CDR3 nucleotides read TGTGTCAGAAGCTTAGGAGGGCAGGGGGTACCTAATGAAAAACTGTTTTTT. Encoded protein: CVRSLGGQGVPNEKLFF.

This clone was counted between two and nine times. The chain couples TRBV7-2 to TRBJ2-7; the D gene is possibly TRBD2 (6 bases). Germline V gene sequence: CDR1 SGHTA, CDR2 FQGNSA. Trimming removed 6 bases at V and 6 bases at J, with 21 bases between. The CDR3 has 15 amino acids. The CDR3 reads CASSILPGGVGEQYF. The CDR3 DNA sequence: TGTGCCAGCAGTATCCTCCCCGGGGGTGTTGGCGAGCAGTACTTC.

The gene calls are TRBV30 and TRBJ2-5, with 9 bases lining up with TRBD1. The CDR3 has 14 amino acids. V trimming: 2 bases; J trimming: 3 bases; junction bases outside the gene matches: 4. Germline CDR1 reads GTSNPN; CDR2 reads SVGIG (reference sequence). This chain's CDR3 is CAWSRDRDEETQYF. The CDR3 coding sequence is TGTGCCTGGAGTAGGGACAGGGACGAAGAGACCCAGTACTTC.

V usage is TRBV7-9 and J usage is TRBJ1-1; D gene uncertain. V gave up 1 base and J gave up 7 bases, with 10 bases separating them. The CDR3 length is 13 residues. The germline gives CDR1 SEHNR, CDR2 FQNEAQ (reference sequence). CDR3 loop: CASSLDGVGEAFF. The DNA for the CDR3 is TGTGCCAGCAGCTTAGATGGAGTAGGTGAAGCTTTCTTT.

In this sample, this clone turned up many times. The chain recombines TRBV19 with TRBJ1-6; 7 bases map to TRBD1. The V segment lost 7 bases and the J segment 6 bases; nucleotides outside the gene matches: 9. In germline, CDR1 is LNHDA, CDR2 SQIVND (reference sequence). This CDR3 is 15 amino acids long. The CDR3 sequence: CASTVTGTANSPLHF. CDR3 nucleotides: TGTGCCAGTACCGTTACCGGGACAGCTAATTCACCCCTCCACTTT.

V is TRBV2 and J is TRBJ2-5; the D is unclear. The CDR3 consists of 11 residues. Germline CDR1 reads SNHLY; CDR2 reads FYNNEI. Trimming stripped 6 bases from V and 3 bases from J, with 5 bases between. The CDR3 reads CASSPKETQYF. In DNA form, the CDR3 reads TGTGCCAGCAGCCCCAAAGAGACCCAGTACTTC.

The chain's CDR3 is CASRSTGSGNTIYF. Here the CDR3 DNA reads TGTGCCAGCAGATCGACAGGCTCTGGAAACACCATATATTTT. This chain links TRBV2 with TRBJ1-3, with D possibly being TRBD1 (6 bases). V was clipped by 6 bases and J by 0 bases, with 9 bases between them. The germline V gene encodes CDR1 SNHLY and CDR2 FYNNEI. This CDR3 has 14 residues.

The J gene is TRBJ1-3, the V gene TRBV6-5, with D uncertain. Germline V gene data show CDR1 as MNHEY and CDR2 as SVGAGI. V was pared by 8 bases and J by 3 bases, with 8 bases between. CDR3 length: 12 amino acids. CDR3 amino acids: CASGSLGNTIYF. The CDR3 coding sequence is TGTGCCAGCGGCTCCCTTGGAAACACCATATATTTT.